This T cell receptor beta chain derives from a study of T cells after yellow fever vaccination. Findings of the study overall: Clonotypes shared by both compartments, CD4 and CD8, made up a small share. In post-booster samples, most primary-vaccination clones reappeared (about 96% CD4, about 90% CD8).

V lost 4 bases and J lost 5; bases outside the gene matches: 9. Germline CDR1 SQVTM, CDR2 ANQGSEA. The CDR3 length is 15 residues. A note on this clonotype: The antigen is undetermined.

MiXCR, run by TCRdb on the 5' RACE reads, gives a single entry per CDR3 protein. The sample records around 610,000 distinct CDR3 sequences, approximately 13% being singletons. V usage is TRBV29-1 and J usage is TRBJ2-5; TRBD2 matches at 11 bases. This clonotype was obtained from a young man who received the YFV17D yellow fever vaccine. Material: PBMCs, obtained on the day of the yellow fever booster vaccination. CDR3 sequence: CSVAWLAGGGETQYF. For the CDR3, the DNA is TGCAGCGTTGCCTGGCTAGCGGGAGGAGGGGAGACCCAGTACTTC.